This T cell receptor (beta chain) came from a study of blood T cell repertoires in COVID-19. Assay: immunoSEQ multiplex PCR; the TCRdb copy retains only in-frame clones and omits some. The table has approximately 65,000 clones, roughly 88% seen once. Germline V lookup: CDR1 SNHLY, CDR2 FYNNEI. The J segment lost 5 bases and the V segment lost 6 bases, leaving 14 bases of the junction unmatched. The CDR3 contains 17 residues. This rearrangement joins TRBV2 to TRBJ2-1; 9 positions agree with TRBD2. The TCR comes from a middle-aged man with COVID-19, enrolled during active disease. The sample taken for sequencing was peripheral blood. The CDR3 bases are TGTGCCAGCAGGGAAAAGCCGGGACTAGCCCCCCACAATGAGCAGTTCTTC. Translated: CASREKPGLAPHNEQFF.